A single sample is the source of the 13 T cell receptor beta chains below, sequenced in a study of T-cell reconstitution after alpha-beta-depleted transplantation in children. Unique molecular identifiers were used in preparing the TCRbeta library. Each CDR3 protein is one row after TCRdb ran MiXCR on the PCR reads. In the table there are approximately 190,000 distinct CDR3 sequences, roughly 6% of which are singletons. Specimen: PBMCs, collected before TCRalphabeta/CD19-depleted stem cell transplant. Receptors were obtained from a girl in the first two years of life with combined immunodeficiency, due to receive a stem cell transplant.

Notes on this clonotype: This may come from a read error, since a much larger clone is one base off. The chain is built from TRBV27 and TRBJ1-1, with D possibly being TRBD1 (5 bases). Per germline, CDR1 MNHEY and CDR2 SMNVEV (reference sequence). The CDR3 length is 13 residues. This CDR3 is CARSLTEPTEAFF. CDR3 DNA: TGTGCCAGAAGTTTGACAGAGCCTACTGAAGCTTTCTTT.

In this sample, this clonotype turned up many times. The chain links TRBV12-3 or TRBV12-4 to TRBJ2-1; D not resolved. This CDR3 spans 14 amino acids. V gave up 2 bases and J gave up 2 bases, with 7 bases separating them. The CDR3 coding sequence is TGTGCCAGCAGTTTAAAGACCACCTACAATGAGCAGTTCTTC. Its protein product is CASSLKTTYNEQFF.

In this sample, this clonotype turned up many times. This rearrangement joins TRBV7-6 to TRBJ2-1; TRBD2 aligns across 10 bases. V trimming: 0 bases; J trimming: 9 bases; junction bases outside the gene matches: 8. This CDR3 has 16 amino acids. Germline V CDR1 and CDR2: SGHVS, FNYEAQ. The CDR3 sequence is CASSLALAGGEIEQFF. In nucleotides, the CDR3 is TGTGCCAGCAGCTTAGCCTTAGCGGGAGGTGAGATTGAGCAGTTCTTC.

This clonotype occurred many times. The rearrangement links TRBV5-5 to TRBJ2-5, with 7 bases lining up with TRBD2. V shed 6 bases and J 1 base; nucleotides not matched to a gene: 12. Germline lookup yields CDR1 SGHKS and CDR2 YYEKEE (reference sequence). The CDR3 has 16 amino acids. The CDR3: CASTFIPGGSQETQYF. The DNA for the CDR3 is TGTGCCAGCACCTTCATTCCGGGAGGCTCCCAAGAGACCCAGTACTTC.

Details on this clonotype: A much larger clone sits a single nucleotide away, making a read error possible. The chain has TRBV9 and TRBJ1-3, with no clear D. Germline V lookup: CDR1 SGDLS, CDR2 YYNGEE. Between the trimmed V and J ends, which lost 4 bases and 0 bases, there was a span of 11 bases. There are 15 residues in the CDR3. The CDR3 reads CASSLNGNSGNTIYF. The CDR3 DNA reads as TGTGCCAGCAGCCTAAACGGGAACTCTGGAAACACCATATATTTT. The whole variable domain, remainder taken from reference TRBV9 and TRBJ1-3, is DSGVTQTPKHLITATGQRVTLRCSPRSGDLSVYWYQQSLDQGLQFLIQYYNGEERAKGNILERFSAQQFPDLHSELNLSSLELGDSALYFCASSLNGNSGNTIYFGEGSWLTVV.

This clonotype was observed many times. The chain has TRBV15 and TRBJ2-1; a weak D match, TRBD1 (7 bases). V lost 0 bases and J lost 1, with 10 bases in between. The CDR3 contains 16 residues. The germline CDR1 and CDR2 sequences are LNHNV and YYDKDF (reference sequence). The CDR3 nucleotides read TGTGCCACCAGCAGAGATCAGGGGGGTTCCTACAATGAGCAGTTCTTC. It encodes CATSRDQGGSYNEQFF.

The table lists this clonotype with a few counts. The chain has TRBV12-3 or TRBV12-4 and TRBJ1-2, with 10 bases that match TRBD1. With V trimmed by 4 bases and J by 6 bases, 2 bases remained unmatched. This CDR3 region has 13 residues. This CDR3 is CASSSTGGDGYTF. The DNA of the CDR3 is TGTGCCAGCAGTTCGACAGGGGGCGATGGCTACACCTTC.

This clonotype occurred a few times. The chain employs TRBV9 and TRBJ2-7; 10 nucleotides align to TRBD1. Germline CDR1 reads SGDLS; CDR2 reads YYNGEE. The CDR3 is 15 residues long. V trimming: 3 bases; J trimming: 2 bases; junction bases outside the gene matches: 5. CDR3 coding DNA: TGTGCCAGCAGCGCGACAGGGGGCCCCACCTACGAGCAGTACTTC. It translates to CASSATGGPTYEQYF. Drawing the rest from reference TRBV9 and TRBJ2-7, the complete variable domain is DSGVTQTPKHLITATGQRVTLRCSPRSGDLSVYWYQQSLDQGLQFLIQYYNGEERAKGNILERFSAQQFPDLHSELNLSSLELGDSALYFCASSATGGPTYEQYFGPGTRLTVT.

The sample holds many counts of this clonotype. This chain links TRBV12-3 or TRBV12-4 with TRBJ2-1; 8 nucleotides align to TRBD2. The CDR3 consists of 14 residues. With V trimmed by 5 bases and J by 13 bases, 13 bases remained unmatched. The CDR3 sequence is CASSPLTSGESQFF. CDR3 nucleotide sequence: TGTGCCAGCAGTCCGTTAACTAGCGGAGAGAGTCAGTTCTTC.

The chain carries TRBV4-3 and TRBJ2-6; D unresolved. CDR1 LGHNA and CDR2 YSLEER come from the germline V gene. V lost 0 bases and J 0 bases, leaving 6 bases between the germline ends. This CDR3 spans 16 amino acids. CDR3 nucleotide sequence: TGCGCCAGCAGCCAAGACCCAGACTCTGGGGCCAACGTCCTGACTTTC. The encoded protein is CASSQDPDSGANVLTF.

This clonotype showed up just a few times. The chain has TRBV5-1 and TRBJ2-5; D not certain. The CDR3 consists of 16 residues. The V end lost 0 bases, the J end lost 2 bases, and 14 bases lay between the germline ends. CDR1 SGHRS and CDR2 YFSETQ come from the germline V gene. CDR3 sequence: CASSLEEVYLQETQYF. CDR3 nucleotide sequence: TGCGCCAGCAGCTTGGAAGAGGTGTACCTTCAAGAGACCCAGTACTTC.

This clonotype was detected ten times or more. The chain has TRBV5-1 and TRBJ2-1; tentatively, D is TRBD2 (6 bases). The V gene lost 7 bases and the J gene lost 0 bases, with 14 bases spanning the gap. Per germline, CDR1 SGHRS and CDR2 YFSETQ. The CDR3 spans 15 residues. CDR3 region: CASGGVTSSYNEQFF. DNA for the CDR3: TGCGCCAGCGGGGGTGTGACTAGCTCCTACAATGAGCAGTTCTTC.

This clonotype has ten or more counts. The DNA of the CDR3 is TGTGCCAGCAGCTCCCCCGGTCCAGTGACTAGCACAGATACGCAGTATTTT. It codes for CASSSPGPVTSTDTQYF. This chain connects TRBV3-1 to TRBJ2-3; D remains unclear. V lost 5 bases to trimming and J lost 0 bases, with 18 bases between them. The CDR3 runs to 17 residues. CDR1 is LGHDT and CDR2 is YNNKEL in the germline V gene (reference sequence).